The next 15 T cell receptor beta chains were all read from a single sample in a study of blood T cell repertoires in COVID-19. Data came from immunoSEQ multiplex PCR; TCRdb stores just in-frame clones and leaves some out. The table records roughly 140,000 clones, about four fifths of them present only once. Material: peripheral blood. The receptors stem from a man aged 60-69 years with acute or convalescent COVID-19.

The chain is built from TRBV6-4 and TRBJ1-1, with 7 bases that match TRBD1. The germline V gene has CDR1 MRHNA and CDR2 SNTAGT. V shed 5 bases, J shed 0 bases, and the junction held 0 bases outside the gene matches. This CDR3 spans 13 amino acids. This CDR3 reads CASSQGVNTEAFF. The CDR3 bases are TGTGCCAGCAGTCAGGGGGTGAACACTGAAGCTTTCTTT.

This chain uses TRBV7-2 with TRBJ2-2, with TRBD2 matching over 8 bases. V shed 0 bases and J 3 bases; nucleotides not matched to a gene: 0. CDR1 and CDR2 from the germline V gene are SGHTA and FQGNSA. The CDR3 is 15 residues long. DNA of the CDR3: TGTGCCAGCAGCTTAGCGGGACTAGACACCGGGGAGCTGTTTTTT. Its translation is CASSLAGLDTGELFF.

V and J are TRBV6-5 and TRBJ2-4; 7 positions match TRBD2. The germline gives CDR1 MNHEY, CDR2 SVGAGI. The CDR3 extends over 16 amino acids. The V gene end was trimmed by 2 bases and the J gene end by 3 bases; junction bases not matched to a gene: 7. The CDR3 DNA sequence: TGTGCCAGCAGTTACGGGGGGGAGGGGAACAAAAACATTCAGTACTTC. It yields the protein CASSYGGEGNKNIQYF.

V usage is TRBV4-2 and J usage is TRBJ2-1, with 7 bases aligning to TRBD2. The V gene's germline CDR1 is LGHNA and CDR2 YNFKEQ. V dropped 0 bases and J dropped 10; count of bases not matched to a gene: 3. The CDR3 loop spans 13 amino acids. The CDR3 DNA follows: TGTGCCAGCAGCCAAGAAGCTAGCGGAGAGCAGTTCTTC. This gives the protein CASSQEASGEQFF.

The rearrangement uses TRBV6-5 and TRBJ1-2, with TRBD1 matching 8 bases. After removal of 6 bases from V and 8 bases from J, the junction contained 14 bases not matched to a gene. The germline V gene has CDR1 MNHEY and CDR2 SVGAGI. This CDR3 comprises 15 residues. The CDR3 DNA reads TGTGCCAGCAGCCCCTCCGACAGGGGCACGGGAGGCTACACCTTC. Residues: CASSPSDRGTGGYTF.

This chain links TRBV28 with TRBJ2-4; TRBD1 matches 8 bases. Losses at the gene ends were 4 bases for V and 5 bases for J; bases not matched to a gene: 16. There are 18 residues in the CDR3. CDR1 is MDHEN and CDR2 is SYDVKM in the germline V gene. The CDR3, as DNA: TGTGCCAGCAGTTCCTCCTTCCCTTCGACAGGGGCGGAAAACATTCAGTACTTC. It is translated as CASSSSFPSTGAENIQYF.

This clone showed up just once. This chain links TRBV28 with TRBJ2-5, with 8 bases identical to TRBD1. The CDR3 is made up of 16 amino acids. With 8 bases clipped from V and 3 bases from J, the junction kept 14 bases outside the gene matches. Per the germline V gene, CDR1 is MDHEN and CDR2 is SYDVKM. The CDR3 here is CASAPAGQGDKETQYF. CDR3 coding DNA: TGTGCCAGCGCCCCGGCCGGACAGGGCGATAAAGAGACCCAGTACTTC.

In this sample, this clone turned up once. V and J are TRBV6-2 or TRBV6-3 and TRBJ2-5; 7 bases fit TRBD2. Germline CDR1 is MNHEY and CDR2 is SVGEGT. The junction had 16 bases not matched to a gene; V was cut back by 5 bases and J by 4 bases. CDR3 length: 17 residues. CDR3 nucleotides: TGTGCCAGCAGTCCGGTCGTCGGCGGGAGTATTGGAGAGACCCAGTACTTC. Its protein product is CASSPVVGGSIGETQYF.

CDR3 amino acids: CASSAAGTVFYEQYF. The CDR3 DNA is TGTGCCAGCAGTGCCGCCGGGACAGTCTTCTACGAGCAGTACTTC. The rearrangement joins TRBV27 to TRBJ2-7; 7 bases line up with TRBD1. With V trimmed by 5 bases and J by 3 bases, 10 bases remained unmatched. The CDR3 is made up of 15 amino acids. Germline CDR1 is MNHEY and CDR2 is SMNVEV (reference sequence).

The rearrangement links TRBV4-1 to TRBJ2-1; 8 bases map to TRBD2. V lost 4 bases to trimming and J lost 0 bases; unmatched junction nucleotides: 8. Germline CDR1 reads MGHRA; CDR2 reads YSYEKL. This CDR3 is 17 amino acids long. DNA for the CDR3: TGCGCCAGCAGCCCACCTCCCGGGACTAGCTCCTACAATGAGCAGTTCTTC. Its protein is CASSPPPGTSSYNEQFF.

This clone came up a few times. V gene TRBV7-2 combines with J gene TRBJ1-1; 7 positions match TRBD1. V gave up 5 bases and J gave up 4 bases; unmatched junction bases: 7. Germline V CDR1 and CDR2: SGHTA, FQGNSA. The CDR3 is 14 residues long. CDR3 amino acids: CASSTGTAGTEAFF. In DNA, the CDR3 is TGTGCCAGCAGCACTGGGACAGCGGGCACTGAAGCTTTCTTT.

The CDR3, as DNA: TGCAGCGTTGAAGATCAGGGCGGGAGGGGCTATGGCTACACCTTC. This codes for CSVEDQGGRGYGYTF. J is TRBJ1-2 and V is TRBV29-1, with a weak D call TRBD1 (5 bases). Germline V gives CDR1 SQVTM, CDR2 ANQGSEA. The V and J ends lost 0 bases and 4 bases respectively, with 15 bases between them. This CDR3 is 15 amino acids long.

The chain has TRBV7-9 and TRBJ1-2, with 10 bases matching TRBD1. V gave up 5 bases and J gave up 4 bases; unmatched junction bases: 10. This CDR3 region has 16 residues. Germline-derived CDR1 and CDR2 are SEHNR and FQNEAQ (reference sequence). CDR3 in amino acids: CASSILRDRGSYGYTF. As DNA, the CDR3 is TGTGCCAGCAGCATACTCCGGGACAGGGGTTCCTATGGCTACACCTTC.

The chain recombines TRBV6-5 with TRBJ1-1; 9 nucleotides match TRBD1. V shed 6 bases, J shed 2 bases, and the junction held 4 bases outside the gene matches. CDR1 MNHEY and CDR2 SVGAGI come from the germline V gene. The CDR3 extends over 14 amino acids. The CDR3 protein is CASRGQGVNTEAFF. CDR3 coding DNA: TGTGCCAGCAGGGGACAGGGAGTAAACACTGAAGCTTTCTTT.

The chain couples TRBV10-3 to TRBJ2-6; the match to TRBD1 covers 7 bases. The junction had 8 bases not matched to a gene; V was cut back by 6 bases and J by 0 bases. CDR3 length: 17 amino acids. Germline-derived CDR1 and CDR2 are ENHRY and SYGVKD. The CDR3 DNA follows: TGTGCCATCAGCAGACCGGGACAGACCTCTGGGGCCAACGTCCTGACTTTC. Translating it yields CAISRPGQTSGANVLTF.